This T cell receptor (beta chain) was sequenced during a study of control samples from healthy donors and cancer patients. Sequenced by immunoSEQ multiplex PCR; TCRdb stores in-frame clones only, minus some. The table records 110,000 to 150,000 clones, roughly nine tenths of them present only once. The V gene's germline CDR1 is MGHRA and CDR2 YSYEKL. V lost 6 bases, J lost 3 bases, and 12 bases lay in between. The CDR3 consists of 14 residues. The sample taken for sequencing was blood. This receptor was identified in a man aged 18 to 30 in good health. The rearrangement joins TRBV4-1 to TRBJ1-5; D uncertain. The CDR3 loop is CASRPDVNNQPQHF. The CDR3 DNA reads as TGCGCCAGCAGGCCCGACGTGAACAATCAGCCCCAGCATTTT.